This T cell receptor (beta chain) was recovered during a study of blood T cell repertoires in COVID-19. Assay used: immunoSEQ multiplex PCR; TCRdb lists only in-frame clones, some missing. The data show 350,000 or so clones, more than 70% seen once. This clone was recorded once. The V segment lost 5 bases and the J segment 2 bases; nucleotides outside the gene matches: 7. The germline V gene encodes CDR1 GTSNPN and CDR2 SVGIG (reference sequence). CDR3 length: 17 residues. The V and J genes are TRBV30 and TRBJ2-3; 16 positions agree with TRBD2. Sequenced material: peripheral blood. This TCR derives from a woman between 55 and 75 years old with COVID-19, enrolled during active disease. CDR3 DNA: TGTGCCTGGCGGTGGGGACTAGCGGGGGGGGACACAGATACGCAGTATTTT. Its protein product is CAWRWGLAGGDTDTQYF. Using reference TRBV30 and TRBJ2-3 for the parts outside the CDR3, the full variable domain is SQTIHQWPATLVQPVGSPLSLECTVEGTSNPNLYWYRQAAGRGLQLLFYSVGIGQISSEVPQNLSASRPQDRQFILSSKKLLLSDSGFYLCAWRWGLAGGDTDTQYFGPGTRLTVL.